This T cell receptor (beta chain) was sequenced during a study of blood T cell repertoires in COVID-19 (dated by TCRdb to 2020 to 2022). General notes on the study: Samples covering the acute and convalescent phases of COVID-19 were provided by collaborators in the United States, Italy and Spain. The material from the prospective study consisted of cDNA or gDNA derived from T cells, B-cell-depleted T cells, or PBMCs. Subjects who had been exposed to COVID-19, were actively infected with it, or had recovered from it provided the deeply sampled blood TCRbeta repertoires that made up the dataset. The repertoires were released in a freely available public database intended as a resource for research on the immune response to SARS-CoV-2. The samples were drawn from two sources: the first 160 participants of the ongoing ImmuneRACE study, and 950 to 1,500 subjects contributed by 6 global collaborators. A de-identified subject ID, COVID-19 status, age in years and sex were almost always included in the sample metadata. HLA class I and class II types, where available, came from metadata supplied by the sample provider rather than from assay-based typing.

CDR1 and CDR2 are read off the germline V gene (reference sequence) as SEHNR and FQNEAQ. The CDR3 has 16 amino acids, counting the end cysteine and phenylalanine. Of the read, only the CDR3 DNA is kept; its 48 bases are in frame from base 1. V is clipped by 2 bases and J by 9 bases, and the sequence between their germline boundaries is 17 bases long. The immunoSEQ Assay, a bias-controlled multiplex PCR, was used to amplify TCRbeta CDR3 regions from genomic DNA. Per the authors' processing: The number of nucleated cells in each sample was estimated from the amplification of reference gene primers within the assay. To quantify the absolute abundance of each unique TCRbeta CDR3 rearrangement, sequence reads were collapsed and filtered. Productive Simpson clonality was computed per sample as the square root of Simpson's diversity index over productive rearrangements. The table comes from immuneACCESS by way of TCRdb, which keeps in-frame sequences with V and J called. Part of the clones is missing from these tables; in studies checked, under half for an unresolved V gene and the rest for unknown reasons. V and J calls and clone size are as listed in that table; D and trimming were resolved from the DNA. Recorded for this sample are 150,000 to 200,000 clones; approximately 80% of them occurred a single time. The ten largest account for about an eighth of the sample.

This clone was observed a handful of times. Its antigen remains undetermined. The input lacks base qualities; no much larger clone sits a single base away. Points the paper makes about the study in general: Clinical and demographic metadata were provided uncurated, with the amount varying by source and participant.

Enrolling through a virtual design, the prospective study's participants ranged in age from roughly 18 to 95 years and lived across about two dozen United States geographic areas. To assign participants to cohorts, the prospective study relied on clinical history that participants themselves reported in a screening survey and a study questionnaire. Exposed participants were defined as having been in contact with someone with a PCR-confirmed or clinician-diagnosed COVID-19 case within 2 weeks of study entry. Each participant in the prospective study had whole blood, serum and a nasopharyngeal or oropharyngeal swab collected by mobile phlebotomists. Over a roughly two-month period, participants in the prospective study had the option of providing additional blood draws and questionnaires. Before DNA extraction, blood samples from the prospective study were shipped at room temperature or frozen.

The rearrangement combines TRBV7-9 with TRBJ1-6, with TRBD1 perhaps the D gene, on 5 matching bases. The sequenced material came from PBMCs or T cells enriched from blood (not recorded which). The receptor comes from a man in his sixties who had been exposed to COVID-19. The bases read TGTGCCAGCAGCTTACATCAGTCGGGGGTTCGTTCACCCCTCCACTTT. Its amino acids are CASSLHQSGVRSPLHF.